The 16 T cell receptor beta chains below come from one sample, sequenced in a study of a mutant IDH1 vaccine in newly diagnosed glioma. No antigens are known for them. The method was immunoSEQ multiplex PCR; TCRdb's version includes in-frame clones alone and lacks a portion of them. The sample has roughly 50,000 clones; around 80% are singletons. Time point noted: week 23, last vaccination. Vaccination comprised doses that each held 300 ug of mutant IDH1 20-mer peptide, plus topical imiquimod. The specimen comprised PBMCs, sampled from a glioma patient whose treatment included an IDH1 peptide vaccine. The receptors shown here come from a woman in her forties with glioma. Some clones in this sample may be carry-over from other donors' samples.

This clone was detected only once. This chain links TRBV7-8 with TRBJ2-6; tentatively, D is TRBD1 (6 bases). Germline values: CDR1 SGHVS, CDR2 FQNEAQ. The CDR3 length is 19 residues. Trimming pared 0 bases from V and 0 bases from J, leaving 15 bases between. Here the CDR3 DNA reads TGTGCCAGCAGCTTAGCGGGCAGGGGTGGGATCTCTGGGGCCAACGTCCTGACTTTC. It yields the protein CASSLAGRGGISGANVLTF.

The J gene is TRBJ2-1, the V gene TRBV5-1; weak D call: TRBD2 (6 bases). Looked up from germline, CDR1 is SGHRS and CDR2 is YFSETQ. This CDR3 is built from 15 residues. V lost 3 bases to trimming and J lost 6 bases, with 16 bases between them. CDR3: CASSSSGVLVNEQFF. As DNA, the CDR3 is TGCGCCAGCAGCTCATCGGGGGTCTTGGTCAATGAGCAGTTCTTC.

V usage is TRBV5-4 and J usage is TRBJ2-7, with a weak D call TRBD2 (6 bases). V was clipped by 0 bases and J by 5 bases, with 9 bases between them. Germline V gene data show CDR1 as SGHNT and CDR2 as YYREEE (reference sequence). This CDR3 comprises 13 residues. CDR3 DNA sequence: TGTGCCAGCAGCTTGGTGGGCGGGGACGAGCAGTACTTC. The encoded protein is CASSLVGGDEQYF.

The J gene is TRBJ1-5, the V gene TRBV2, with D possibly TRBD1 on 5 matching bases. V lost 0 bases and J 6 bases, leaving 15 bases between the germline ends. The length of the CDR3 is 16 residues. Looked up from germline, CDR1 is SNHLY and CDR2 is FYNNEI. The CDR3 DNA reads as TGTGCCAGCAGTGAAGCACAGACCTTGGGGGGTCAGCCCCAGCATTTT. It is translated as CASSEAQTLGGQPQHF.

CDR3 DNA: TGTGCCAGCAGTTACTCGGGGTCCCAGTACTTC. It encodes CASSYSGSQYF. V is TRBV6-5 and J is TRBJ2-5; unclear D gene. The CDR3 loop spans 11 amino acids. The germline V gene encodes CDR1 MNHEY and CDR2 SVGAGI. The V and J ends lost 0 bases and 9 bases respectively, with 5 bases between them.

V usage is TRBV11-2 and J usage is TRBJ1-4, with TRBD1 as a possible D gene (5 bases). V dropped 4 bases and J dropped 5 bases, with 8 bases sitting between them. The CDR3 has 13 residues. Germline V lookup: CDR1 SGHAT, CDR2 FQNNGV. The chain's CDR3 is CASSYAGNEKLFF. The CDR3 DNA is TGTGCCAGCAGCTATGCAGGGAATGAAAAACTGTTTTTT. The full variable domain, rest sourced from reference TRBV11-2 and TRBJ1-4, is EAGVAQSPRYKIIEKRQSVAFWCNPISGHATLYWYQQILGQGPKLLIQFQNNGVVDDSQLPKDRFSAERLKGVDSTLKIQPAKLEDSAVYLCASSYAGNEKLFFGSGTQLSVL.

This rearrangement joins TRBV30 to TRBJ1-6, with D perhaps matching TRBD1 (5 bases). V was shortened by 0 bases and J by 9 bases, with 12 bases between the two germline ends. CDR1 and CDR2 (germline): GTSNPN, SVGIG (reference sequence). The CDR3 covers 14 residues. CDR3 nucleotide sequence: TGTGCCTGGAGTGTGGGTCAGGGTCGTTCACCCCTCCACTTT. It codes for CAWSVGQGRSPLHF.

The rearrangement joins TRBV7-2 to TRBJ1-5, with a possible D match to TRBD1 (5 bases). The germline V and J ends were trimmed by 1 base and 2 bases, with 15 bases remaining between them. CDR3 length: 17 amino acids. Germline values: CDR1 SGHTA, CDR2 FQGNSA. The chain's CDR3 is CASSLESVQGGNQPQHF. DNA of the CDR3: TGTGCCAGCAGCTTAGAGAGCGTGCAGGGCGGCAATCAGCCCCAGCATTTT.

The rearrangement uses TRBV9 and TRBJ1-3; the D is unclear. Germline loops: CDR1 SGDLS, CDR2 YYNGEE. Trimming stripped 0 bases from V and 2 bases from J, with 12 bases between. CDR3 length: 16 residues. The CDR3 is CASSVEGLRTGNTIYF. Written as DNA, the CDR3 is TGTGCCAGCAGCGTAGAAGGACTTAGGACTGGAAACACCATATATTTT.

The rearrangement uses TRBV23-1 and TRBJ2-7; D is undetermined. TRBV23-1 is treated as an ORF (open reading frame) with a function not yet certain. The CDR3 sequence is 15 residues long. V was shortened by 3 bases and J by 0 bases, with 12 bases between the two germline ends. CDR3 protein: CASSQRPATSYEQYF. The CDR3 bases are TGCGCCAGCAGTCAGCGTCCGGCAACCTCCTACGAGCAGTACTTC.

The chain combines TRBV7-2 with TRBJ2-7; 14 bases agree with TRBD2. Germline CDR1 and CDR2: SGHTA and FQGNSA. J was trimmed by 4 bases and V by 1 base; bases with no gene match: 9. The CDR3 covers 18 residues. DNA of the CDR3: TGTGCCAGCAGCTTAGGACGGACTAGCGGGGGGATCTTTTACGAGCAGTACTTC. The encoded protein is CASSLGRTSGGIFYEQYF.

J is TRBJ1-4 and V is TRBV15, with 9 bases that match TRBD1. Looked up from germline, CDR1 is LNHNV and CDR2 is YYDKDF (reference sequence). V was pared by 4 bases and J by 8 bases, with 5 bases of the junction left unmatched. This CDR3 is 14 amino acids long. The CDR3 spells CATSTGQGSEKLFF. The CDR3 bases are TGTGCCACCAGCACCGGACAGGGGTCCGAAAAACTGTTTTTT.

The rearrangement uses TRBV7-2 and TRBJ2-5; D might be TRBD2 (7 bases). Germline CDR1 SGHTA, CDR2 FQGNSA. The CDR3 is 13 amino acids. V was shortened by 6 bases and J by 5 bases, with 13 bases between the two germline ends. The CDR3 loop is CASRMGGGETQYF. CDR3 nucleotides: TGTGCCAGCAGGATGGGAGGGGGGGAGACCCAGTACTTC.

The rearrangement joins TRBV11-2 to TRBJ1-1, with D possibly being TRBD1 (5 bases). In germline, CDR1 is SGHAT, CDR2 FQNNGV. The CDR3 spans 15 residues. V gave up 5 bases and J gave up 4 bases, with 17 bases separating them. The CDR3 here is CASSTLLGGGTEAFF. For the CDR3, the DNA is TGTGCCAGCAGCACTCTCCTGGGGGGTGGCACTGAAGCTTTCTTT.

V usage is TRBV6-5 and J usage is TRBJ2-7; no clear D gene. Trimming cost V 6 bases and J 5 bases, with 14 bases left between them. The germline gives CDR1 MNHEY, CDR2 SVGAGI. CDR3 length: 13 amino acids. CDR3 region: CASSLGPANEQYF. The DNA of the CDR3 is TGTGCCAGCAGCCTCGGGCCAGCCAACGAGCAGTACTTC.

V usage is TRBV2 and J usage is TRBJ2-7; TRBD1 agrees at 9 bases. The CDR3 runs 15 residues. In germline, CDR1 is SNHLY, CDR2 FYNNEI. With 6 bases clipped from V and 0 bases from J, the junction kept 6 bases outside the gene matches. The CDR3 nucleotides read TGTGCCAGCAGCGAGACAGGGGGTACCTCCTACGAGCAGTACTTC. Protein: CASSETGGTSYEQYF.